A single sample gave rise to the 17 T cell receptor beta chains below, sequenced in a study of cytomegalovirus exposure and HLA in healthy donors. With 60 Vbeta and 13 Jbeta primers, the PCR was carried out. Only in-frame clones appear in the TCRdb table, and some are missing; sequencing was by immunoSEQ multiplex PCR. In the table there are about 200,000 clones, more than 80% of which are singletons. Material: PBMCs. Receptors were obtained from a man aged 25 to 40 in good health and CMV-seronegative.

This rearrangement joins TRBV7-2 to TRBJ2-7; a weak D match, TRBD2 (5 bases). The CDR3 is 13 amino acids. V was pared by 5 bases and J by 1 base, with 9 bases between. Looked up from germline, CDR1 is SGHTA and CDR2 is FQGNSA. As DNA, the CDR3 is TGTGCCAGCAGCACCACTAGTTCCTACGAGCAGTACTTC. It specifies CASSTTSSYEQYF.

This chain connects TRBV5-4 to TRBJ1-1; D unresolved. In germline, CDR1 is SGHNT, CDR2 YYREEE (reference sequence). V lost 2 bases and J lost 0, with 5 bases in between. The CDR3 is made up of 13 amino acids. The DNA for the CDR3 is TGTGCCAGCAGCTTCGAGATGAACACTGAAGCTTTCTTT. Translation gives CASSFEMNTEAFF. The whole variable domain, remainder taken from reference TRBV5-4 and TRBJ1-1, is ETGVTQSPTHLIKTRGQQVTLRCSSQSGHNTVSWYQQALGQGPQFIFQYYREEENGRGNFPPRFSGLQFPNYSSELNVNALELDDSALYLCASSFEMNTEAFFGQGTRLTVV.

The chain links TRBV15 to TRBJ1-1, with D hard to call. The V end was cut by 0 bases, the J end by 1 base, with 9 bases between. There are 15 residues in the CDR3. The germline V gene has CDR1 LNHNV and CDR2 YYDKDF (reference sequence). The CDR3 spells CATSRDFDTNTEAFF. Here the CDR3 DNA reads TGTGCCACCAGCAGAGATTTCGACACGAACACTGAAGCTTTCTTT.

V usage is TRBV15 and J usage is TRBJ2-7, with 8 bases aligning to TRBD1. The V and J ends lost 4 bases and 3 bases, in that order; junction bases with no gene match: 8. This CDR3 is built from 15 residues. Germline V gene data show CDR1 as LNHNV and CDR2 as YYDKDF (reference sequence). The chain's CDR3 is CATSTSGTGLYEQYF. DNA of the CDR3: TGTGCCACCAGCACCTCCGGGACAGGACTCTACGAGCAGTACTTC.

The chain links TRBV7-2 to TRBJ1-1; 8 positions agree with TRBD1. From germline, CDR1 is SGHTA and CDR2 FQGNSA. After removal of 5 bases from V and 1 base from J, the junction contained 15 bases not matched to a gene. The CDR3 spans 18 residues. In DNA, the CDR3 is TGTGCCAGCAGCAACCGCGACTTCGGGACAGGAGGGAACACTGAAGCTTTCTTT. This translates into CASSNRDFGTGGNTEAFF. Based on the CDR3 plus reference TRBV7-2 and TRBJ1-1, the full variable domain is GAGVSQSPSNKVTEKGKDVELRCDPISGHTALYWYRQSLGQGLEFLIYFQGNSAPDKSGLPSDRFSAERTGGSVSTLTIQRTQQEDSAVYLCASSNRDFGTGGNTEAFFGQGTRLTVV.

This clone was recorded a few times. The CDR3: CASSLVPDISYEQYF. The DNA for the CDR3 is TGCGCCAGCAGCTTAGTCCCCGACATCTCCTACGAGCAGTACTTC. The V gene is TRBV5-1, the J gene TRBJ2-7; D is uncertain. Looked up from germline, CDR1 is SGHRS and CDR2 is YFSETQ. The V end was cut by 2 bases, the J end by 0 bases, with 12 bases between. CDR3 length: 15 residues.

The CDR3 region has the DNA TGTGCCAGTAGTATAGGGGCAGGGGGCGCGTCACCCCTCCACTTT. The encoded protein is CASSIGAGGASPLHF. The chain is built from TRBV19 and TRBJ1-6; 8 nucleotides match TRBD1. Unmatched junction bases numbered 6, after V lost 1 base and J lost 10 bases. The CDR3 totals 15 residues. CDR1 LNHDA and CDR2 SQIVND come from the germline V gene (reference sequence).

V gene TRBV5-6 combines with J gene TRBJ1-1; D gene ambiguous. Per germline, CDR1 SGHDT and CDR2 YYEEEE. The ends were cut back, 2 bases at V and 4 bases at J, with 3 bases in the middle. The CDR3 sequence is 11 residues long. The CDR3: CASSFSTEAFF. As DNA, the CDR3 is TGTGCCAGCAGCTTTAGCACTGAAGCTTTCTTT.

This sequence joins TRBV5-6 and TRBJ2-3; D is perhaps TRBD1 (6 bases). Germline CDR1 and CDR2: SGHDT and YYEEEE. This CDR3 spans 18 amino acids. Trimming shortened V by 1 base and J by 0 bases, and 18 bases separated the two germline ends. In nucleotides, the CDR3 is TGTGCCAGCAGCTTGTATGGGCAGGGGAGTACTAGCACAGATACGCAGTATTTT. It yields the protein CASSLYGQGSTSTDTQYF.

This clone was counted between two and nine times. The J gene is TRBJ1-4, the V gene TRBV25-1; unclear D gene. The germline V and J ends were trimmed by 3 bases and 8 bases, with 10 bases remaining between them. Germline CDR1 reads MGHDK; CDR2 reads SYGVNS. The CDR3 is 13 residues long. The CDR3 DNA follows: TGTGCCAGCAGTGAGGTTTCCGGGGAAAAACTGTTTTTT. Amino acid sequence: CASSEVSGEKLFF. Complete variable domain (other parts from reference TRBV25-1 and TRBJ1-4): EADIYQTPRYLVIGTGKKITLECSQTMGHDKMYWYQQDPGMELHLIHYSYGVNSTEKGDLSSESTVSRIRTEHFPLTLESARPSHTSQYLCASSEVSGEKLFFGSGTQLSVL.

This clone was recorded only once. The rearrangement links TRBV10-3 to TRBJ1-1; 8 nucleotides agree with TRBD1. The germline gives CDR1 ENHRY, CDR2 SYGVKD. J gave up 0 bases and V 8 bases, and 8 bases lay outside the gene matches. CDR3 length: 15 residues. CDR3 in amino acids: CAIAGQGGLNTEAFF. In nucleotides, the CDR3 is TGTGCCATCGCAGGACAGGGAGGGTTGAACACTGAAGCTTTCTTT.

The chain carries TRBV6-5 and TRBJ2-1, with TRBD2 matching over 12 bases. V gave up 2 bases and J gave up 3 bases; unmatched junction bases: 2. CDR1 MNHEY and CDR2 SVGAGI come from the germline V gene. CDR3 length equals 16 residues. The CDR3 region has the DNA TGTGCCAGCAGTTACCTGACTAGCGGGGGCTACAATGAGCAGTTCTTC. It is translated as CASSYLTSGGYNEQFF.

The V call is TRBV28, the J call TRBJ2-3; possibly TRBD2 for D (6 bases). The CDR3 is made up of 14 amino acids. CDR1 is MDHEN, CDR2 SYDVKM, per germline. Trimming removed 10 bases from V and 1 base from J, with 15 bases in between. CDR3 nucleotides: TGTGCCACCTCGGGGGATCGGGGCACAGATACGCAGTATTTT. Its protein is CATSGDRGTDTQYF. The complete variable domain, with remaining parts taken from reference TRBV28 and TRBJ2-3, reads DVKVTQSSRYLVKRTGEKVFLECVQDMDHENMFWYRQDPGLGLRLIYFSYDVKMKEKGDIPEGYSVSREKKERFSLILESASTNQTSMYLCATSGDRGTDTQYFGPGTRLTVL.

This clone appeared once. The chain joins TRBV9 to TRBJ1-4; D not certain. V dropped 3 bases and J dropped 7 bases, with 13 bases sitting between them. The CDR3 length is 14 residues. Germline V gene sequence: CDR1 SGDLS, CDR2 YYNGEE. The CDR3 DNA sequence: TGTGCCAGCAGCGCGCAGGTATTTCCTGAAAAACTGTTTTTT. This codes for CASSAQVFPEKLFF.

This CDR3 is CASSLAWGVNEKLFF. CDR3 coding DNA: TGCGCCAGCAGCTTGGCCTGGGGGGTGAATGAAAAACTGTTTTTT. V is TRBV5-1 and J is TRBJ1-4; perhaps TRBD1 as D (5 bases). Germline assignment: CDR1 SGHRS and CDR2 YFSETQ. The CDR3 covers 15 residues. With 0 bases removed from V and 5 bases from J, the gap between germline ends came to 11 bases.

CDR3 DNA sequence: TGTGCCAGCAGCTTTGGTAGCGGGAGGAACGAGCAGTACTTC. It yields the protein CASSFGSGRNEQYF. The rearrangement uses TRBV5-4 and TRBJ2-7; 10 nucleotides align to TRBD2. With 2 bases clipped from V and 5 bases from J, the junction kept 4 bases outside the gene matches. Germline lookup yields CDR1 SGHNT and CDR2 YYREEE (reference sequence). The CDR3 is made up of 14 amino acids.

The rearrangement uses TRBV14 and TRBJ1-2; D is possibly TRBD1 (5 bases). The V gene lost 0 bases and the J gene lost 3 bases, with 26 bases spanning the gap. The CDR3 contains 20 residues. Germline lookup yields CDR1 SGHDN and CDR2 FVKESK. Here the CDR3 reads CASSQDGYSGVPRGYYGYTF. DNA for the CDR3: TGTGCCAGCAGCCAAGATGGGTACTCTGGGGTGCCTCGGGGGTACTATGGCTACACCTTC.